This T cell receptor beta chain comes out of a study of blood T cell repertoires in COVID-19. Study-level background: Collection of acute and convalescent COVID-19 samples took place in the United States, Italy and Spain.

This CDR3 region has 14 residues. The V segment lost 6 bases and the J segment 5 bases; nucleotides outside the gene matches: 2. Germline V gives CDR1 MNHNY, CDR2 SVGAGI (reference sequence). In the original workflow: Reference gene primers were amplified, and this amplification served to estimate nucleated cell counts. The method was immunoSEQ multiplex PCR; TCRdb's version includes in-frame clones alone and lacks a portion of them. Clone size and the V and J calls come from that table; the DNA yielded D and trimming. The sample lists 140,000 to 150,000 clones, about nine tenths occurring once. Material for sequencing was peripheral blood. The chain employs TRBV6-6 and TRBJ1-6, with 9 bases lining up with TRBD1. The sequence was obtained from a human donor in a cohort sampled during active COVID-19. The CDR3 coding sequence is TGTGCCAGCAGGGGGACAGGGAATAATTCACCCCTCCACTTT. Translating gives CASRGTGNNSPLHF.